The entry that follows covers one TCR beta chain sequence. The multiple sclerosis controls were treatment-naive patients affected by stable or active relapsing-remitting disease. Isolation of CD8+ and CD4+ T cells was performed negatively, whereas enrichment of TEMRA cells was done by FACS. The authors reverse transcribed roughly 0.5 to 1 ug RNA with random hexamers. The amplification used immunoSEQ multiplex PCR on TCR beta CDR3; it spanned 54 Vbeta and 13 Jbeta. TCRdb re-analysed the immunoSEQ multiplex PCR reads in MiXCR, keeping a single row per CDR3 protein. The repertoire holds approximately 80,000 distinct CDR3 sequences, with over 75% as singletons. This specimen comes from a study of CD8 T cells in Susac syndrome. The sequenced material came from CD8+ T cells from PBMCs. The sequence was obtained from a human donor with multiple sclerosis.

The CDR3 is CASSISSGPDTQYF. CDR3 nucleotides: TGTGCCAGTAGTATTTCATCGGGTCCAGATACGCAGTATTTT. V is TRBV19 and J is TRBJ2-3, with D hard to call. CDR3 length: 14 residues. V dropped 3 bases and J dropped 4 bases, with 11 bases sitting between them. Germline V gene sequence: CDR1 LNHDA, CDR2 SQIVND (reference sequence).